A single sample gave rise to the 10 T cell receptor beta chains below, sequenced in a study of blood T cell repertoires in COVID-19. Here immunoSEQ multiplex PCR was the method, and the copy in TCRdb shows in-frame clones only, minus some. The table has 55,000 to 80,000 clones, roughly 83% seen once. The sample was peripheral blood. The receptors stem from a man in his 70s with acute or convalescent COVID-19.

This chain connects TRBV30 to TRBJ2-7; D not certain. The CDR3 has 12 amino acids. The ends were cut back, 4 bases at V and 0 bases at J, with 7 bases in the middle. CDR1 is GTSNPN, CDR2 SVGIG, per germline (reference sequence). The CDR3 DNA follows: TGTGCCTGGACTCTTAGCTCCTACGAGCAGTACTTC. Translation: CAWTLSSYEQYF.

This chain uses TRBV13 with TRBJ1-3; D not resolved. V was shortened by 6 bases and J by 0 bases, with 12 bases between the two germline ends. The CDR3 runs 15 residues. Looked up from germline, CDR1 is PRHDT and CDR2 is FYEKMQ (reference sequence). The CDR3 coding sequence is TGTGCCAGCAGGGAACAGCTCCACTCTGGAAACACCATATATTTT. Its protein is CASREQLHSGNTIYF.

J is TRBJ1-2 and V is TRBV5-4, with D maybe TRBD1 (6 bases). V was clipped by 3 bases and J by 6 bases, with 12 bases between them. Germline CDR1 and CDR2: SGHNT and YYREEE (reference sequence). CDR3 length: 13 amino acids. In nucleotides, the CDR3 is TGTGCCAGCAGCTACGACAGGTGGGATGGCTACACCTTC. Translated, it gives CASSYDRWDGYTF.

The J gene is TRBJ1-3, the V gene TRBV29-1; TRBD1 aligns across 8 bases. The CDR3 sequence is 13 residues long. The junction had 4 bases not matched to a gene; V was cut back by 8 bases and J by 1 base. Germline CDR1 and CDR2: SQVTM and ANQGSEA. CDR3 region: CSTRTGSGNTIYF. CDR3 in DNA: TGCAGCACCCGGACAGGGTCTGGAAACACCATATATTTT.

V usage is TRBV10-1 and J usage is TRBJ2-7; 8 bases align to TRBD1. CDR1 WNHNN and CDR2 SYGVQD come from the germline V gene (reference sequence). After removal of 6 bases from V and 4 bases from J, the junction contained 5 bases not matched to a gene. The CDR3 loop spans 13 amino acids. CDR3 sequence (DNA): TGCGCCAGCAGCGGACAGGGCTTTTACGAGCAGTACTTC. Translated: CASSGQGFYEQYF.

This clone has just one count. The rearrangement uses TRBV7-3 and TRBJ1-2; D is perhaps TRBD1 (6 bases). This CDR3 is built from 15 residues. The germline V gene has CDR1 SGHTA and CDR2 FQGTGA. Trimming cost V 4 bases and J 5 bases, with 17 bases left between them. The CDR3 DNA reads as TGTGCCAGCAGCTCACGATACCGGGACAATTATGGCTACACCTTC. Its translation is CASSSRYRDNYGYTF.

This clone was counted a few times. The chain combines TRBV2 with TRBJ1-5; maybe TRBD1 (6 bases). The germline CDR1 and CDR2 sequences are SNHLY and FYNNEI. The germline V and J ends were trimmed by 7 bases and 9 bases, with 16 bases remaining between them. This CDR3 spans 13 amino acids. The CDR3 bases are TGTGCCAGCATGACGGGGGGCACCCGGCCCCAGCATTTT. Its protein is CASMTGGTRPQHF.

The DNA for the CDR3 is TGTGCCAGCAGCACCGGGACAGGGGGAAATCAGCCCCAGCATTTT. Residues: CASSTGTGGNQPQHF. The V and J genes are TRBV9 and TRBJ1-5, with 11 bases matching TRBD1. CDR1 SGDLS and CDR2 YYNGEE come from the germline V gene. This CDR3 region has 15 residues. The ends lost 4 bases at V and 4 bases at J; junction bases unmatched: 4.

The chain joins TRBV11-2 to TRBJ2-3; D is perhaps TRBD1 (5 bases). Germline CDR1 is SGHAT and CDR2 is FQNNGV. Trimming shortened V by 5 bases and J by 0 bases, and 18 bases separated the two germline ends. This CDR3 comprises 17 residues. The CDR3 is CASSPVPLGQSTDTQYF. DNA of the CDR3: TGTGCCAGCAGCCCCGTGCCCTTGGGGCAAAGCACAGATACGCAGTATTTT.

This clone was seen only once. The rearrangement uses TRBV19 and TRBJ1-1; 7 nucleotides align to TRBD1. Germline loops: CDR1 LNHDA, CDR2 SQIVND (reference sequence). This CDR3 spans 15 amino acids. The junction had 11 bases not matched to a gene; V was cut back by 6 bases and J by 4 bases. The CDR3 DNA is TGTGCCAGTAGGCCAGGGGGAATAATGGGCACTGAAGCTTTCTTT. It is translated as CASRPGGIMGTEAFF.